What follows are 4 T cell receptor beta chains derived from one specimen sequenced in a study of blood T cell repertoires in COVID-19 (dated by TCRdb to the early 2020s). Receptor libraries were prepared by the immunoSEQ multiplex PCR assay. The table was pulled from immuneACCESS by TCRdb, which kept in-frame rearrangements only. Such tables lose some clones; where checked, under half of the loss comes from unresolved V genes, and the rest has no known cause. The sample yields 150,000 to 200,000 clones; over 70% were counted once. The ten largest clones represent about 3.5% of the sample. The sequencing input was PBMCs or T cells enriched from blood (not recorded which). Receptor source: a woman aged 50 to 65 in a cohort exposed to, infected with or recovered from COVID-19 (not recorded which).

This clone turned up a few times. The chain employs TRBV28 and TRBJ2-7; D uncertain. The CDR3 sequence is 13 residues long. V was clipped by 6 bases and J by 4 bases, with 13 bases between them. The germline gives CDR1 MDHEN, CDR2 SYDVKM. The DNA of the CDR3 is TGTGCCAGCAGCCCCAGCGATGGGTACGAGCAGTACTTC. This gives the protein CASSPSDGYEQYF.

The chain combines TRBV29-1 with TRBJ2-1; TRBD1 agrees at 9 bases. This CDR3 contains 14 residues. Germline assignment: CDR1 SQVTM and CDR2 ANQGSEA. Trimming at V came to 6 bases and at J to 5 bases, leaving 8 bases not matched to a gene. The CDR3 spells CSVFNRDRDNEQFF. In DNA form, the CDR3 reads TGCAGCGTATTTAACCGGGACAGGGACAATGAGCAGTTCTTC.

The rearrangement uses TRBV28 and TRBJ2-3, with a weak D call TRBD2 (7 bases). The CDR3 extends over 14 amino acids. Germline CDR1 reads MDHEN; CDR2 reads SYDVKM. V was cut by 6 bases and J by 2 bases, with 12 bases left in between. The CDR3 reads CASRGGQVTDTQYF. DNA for the CDR3: TGTGCCAGCAGGGGGGGGCAGGTCACAGATACGCAGTATTTT.

This sequence joins TRBV4-1 and TRBJ2-1, with D possibly matching TRBD2 (6 bases). CDR1 and CDR2 (germline): MGHRA, YSYEKL. The CDR3 extends over 16 amino acids. V dropped 0 bases and J dropped 6 bases, with 15 bases sitting between them. CDR3 sequence reads: CASSQDEGLAPNEQFF. Written as DNA, the CDR3 is TGCGCCAGCAGCCAAGATGAGGGACTGGCGCCCAATGAGCAGTTCTTC.